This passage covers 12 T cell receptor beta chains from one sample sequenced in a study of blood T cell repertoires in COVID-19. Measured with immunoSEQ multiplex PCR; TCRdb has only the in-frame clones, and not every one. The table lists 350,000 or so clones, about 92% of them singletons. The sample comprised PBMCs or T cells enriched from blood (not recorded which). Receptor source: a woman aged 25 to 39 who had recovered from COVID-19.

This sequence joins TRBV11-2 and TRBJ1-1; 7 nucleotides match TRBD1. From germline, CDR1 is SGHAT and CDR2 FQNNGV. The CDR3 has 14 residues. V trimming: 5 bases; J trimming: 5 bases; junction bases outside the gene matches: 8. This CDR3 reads CASSPQGRGTEAFF. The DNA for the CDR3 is TGTGCCAGCAGCCCACAGGGGAGAGGGACTGAAGCTTTCTTT.

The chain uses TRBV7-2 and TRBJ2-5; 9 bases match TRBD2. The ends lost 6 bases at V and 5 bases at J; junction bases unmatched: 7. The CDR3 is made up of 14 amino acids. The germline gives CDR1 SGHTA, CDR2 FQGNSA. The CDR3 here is CASRQSGGWETQYF. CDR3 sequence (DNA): TGTGCCAGCAGACAAAGCGGGGGGTGGGAGACCCAGTACTTC. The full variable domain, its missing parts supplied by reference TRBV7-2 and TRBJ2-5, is GAGVSQSPSNKVTEKGKDVELRCDPISGHTALYWYRQSLGQGLEFLIYFQGNSAPDKSGLPSDRFSAERTGGSVSTLTIQRTQQEDSAVYLCASRQSGGWETQYFGPGTRLLVL.

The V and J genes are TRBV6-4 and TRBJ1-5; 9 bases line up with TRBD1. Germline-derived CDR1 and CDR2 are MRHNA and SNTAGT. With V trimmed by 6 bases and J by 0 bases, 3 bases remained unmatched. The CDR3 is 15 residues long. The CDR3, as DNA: TGTGCCAGCAGCGACAGGGGGTATAGCAATCAGCCCCAGCATTTT. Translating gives CASSDRGYSNQPQHF.

The CDR3 is CAGGGSTDTQYF. In DNA, the CDR3 is TGTGCCGGGGGGGGTAGCACAGATACGCAGTATTTT. The J gene is TRBJ2-3, the V gene TRBV28, with 7 positions matching TRBD2. The V segment lost 11 bases and the J segment 0 bases; nucleotides outside the gene matches: 2. This CDR3 has 12 amino acids. The germline gives CDR1 MDHEN, CDR2 SYDVKM.

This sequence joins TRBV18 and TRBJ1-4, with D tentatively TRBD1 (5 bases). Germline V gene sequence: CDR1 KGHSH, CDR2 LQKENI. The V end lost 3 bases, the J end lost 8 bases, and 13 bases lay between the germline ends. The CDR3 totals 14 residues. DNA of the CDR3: TGTGCCAGCTCACCTGTGGGGCTTGGGGAAAAACTGTTTTTT. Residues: CASSPVGLGEKLFF. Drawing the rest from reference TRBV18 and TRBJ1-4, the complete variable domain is NAGVMQNPRHLVRRRGQEARLRCSPMKGHSHVYWYRQLPEEGLKFMVYLQKENIIDESGMPKERFSAEFPKEGPSILRIQQVVRGDSAAYFCASSPVGLGEKLFFGSGTQLSVL.

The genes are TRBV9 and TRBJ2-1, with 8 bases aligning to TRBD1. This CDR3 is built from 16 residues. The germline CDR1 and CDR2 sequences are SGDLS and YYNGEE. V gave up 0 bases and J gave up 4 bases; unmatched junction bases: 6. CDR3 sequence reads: CASSVAPGQGYNEQFF. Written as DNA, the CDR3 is TGTGCCAGCAGCGTAGCCCCTGGACAGGGATACAATGAGCAGTTCTTC.

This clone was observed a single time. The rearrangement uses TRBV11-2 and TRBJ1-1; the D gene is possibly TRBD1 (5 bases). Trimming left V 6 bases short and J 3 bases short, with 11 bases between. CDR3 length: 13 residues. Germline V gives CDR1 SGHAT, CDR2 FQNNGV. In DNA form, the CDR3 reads TGTGCCAGCAGGGAAACGGGGGACACTGAAGCTTTCTTT. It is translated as CASRETGDTEAFF.

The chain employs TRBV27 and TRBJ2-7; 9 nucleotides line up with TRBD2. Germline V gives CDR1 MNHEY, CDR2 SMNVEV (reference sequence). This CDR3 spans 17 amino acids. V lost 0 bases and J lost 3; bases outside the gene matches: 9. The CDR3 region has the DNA TGTGCCAGCAGTTTATCCGGGCTAGCGGGACCCCACTACGAGCAGTACTTC. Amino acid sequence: CASSLSGLAGPHYEQYF.

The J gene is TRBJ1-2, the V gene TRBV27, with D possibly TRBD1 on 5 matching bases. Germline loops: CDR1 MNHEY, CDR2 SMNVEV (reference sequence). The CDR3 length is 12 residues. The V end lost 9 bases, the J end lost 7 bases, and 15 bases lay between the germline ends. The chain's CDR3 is CASPPGGGGYTF. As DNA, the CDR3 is TGTGCCAGTCCTCCTGGGGGGGGTGGCTACACCTTC.

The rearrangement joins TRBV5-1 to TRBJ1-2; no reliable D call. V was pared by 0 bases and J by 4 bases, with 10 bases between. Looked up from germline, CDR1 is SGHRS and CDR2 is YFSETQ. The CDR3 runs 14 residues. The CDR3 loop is CASSLGPTIYGYTF. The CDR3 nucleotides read TGCGCCAGCAGCTTGGGCCCTACTATCTATGGCTACACCTTC.

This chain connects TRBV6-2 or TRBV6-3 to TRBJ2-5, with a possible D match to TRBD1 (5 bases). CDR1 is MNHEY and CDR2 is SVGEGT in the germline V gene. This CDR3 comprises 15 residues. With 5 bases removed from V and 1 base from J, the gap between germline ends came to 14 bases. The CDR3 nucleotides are TGTGCCAGCAGTACGACTCGACAGTCCCAAGAGACCCAGTACTTC. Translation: CASSTTRQSQETQYF.

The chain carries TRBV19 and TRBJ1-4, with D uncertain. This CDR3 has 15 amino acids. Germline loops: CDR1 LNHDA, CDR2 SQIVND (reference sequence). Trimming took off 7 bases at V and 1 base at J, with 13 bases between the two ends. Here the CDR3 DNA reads TGTGCCAGTACCCAACGCGTCGGAACTAATGAAAAACTGTTTTTT. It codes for CASTQRVGTNEKLFF.